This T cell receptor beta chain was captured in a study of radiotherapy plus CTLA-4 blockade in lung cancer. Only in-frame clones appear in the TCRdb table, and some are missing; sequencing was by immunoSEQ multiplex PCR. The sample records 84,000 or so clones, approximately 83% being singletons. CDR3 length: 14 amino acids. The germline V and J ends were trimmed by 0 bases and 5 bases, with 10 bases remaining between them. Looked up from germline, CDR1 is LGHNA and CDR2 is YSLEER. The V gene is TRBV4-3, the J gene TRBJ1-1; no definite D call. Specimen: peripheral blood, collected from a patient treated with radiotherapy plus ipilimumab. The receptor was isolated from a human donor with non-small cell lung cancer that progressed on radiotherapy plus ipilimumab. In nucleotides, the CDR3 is TGCGCCAGCAGCCAAGATCAAGCTATGACTGAAGCTTTCTTT. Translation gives CASSQDQAMTEAFF.